This T cell receptor (beta chain) was profiled in a study of low-dose radiotherapy and immunotherapy resistance in tumors. As for the study in general: Each patient was administered nivolumab intravenously at 240 mg, which was a flat dose, every two weeks, along with intravenous ipilimumab at 1 mg/kg every six weeks.

CDR3 length: 15 residues. J gave up 2 bases and V 4 bases, and 8 bases lay outside the gene matches. Germline CDR1 and CDR2: DFQATT and SNEGSKA (reference sequence). Time point indicated: after trial treatment. The sample's treatment: LDRT plus nivolumab, ipilimumab, low-dose cyclophosphamide and aspirin (RACIN trial). First-strand cDNA used TRAV- and TRBV-specific primers, covering alpha and beta chains. TCRs were put through around 20 PCR cycles of amplification with Phusion. A constant-region primer and the V-primer adapter served as the primer pair. From the reads, TCRdb called clonotypes with MiXCR, one entry per CDR3 protein. The sample shows around 60,000 distinct CDR3 sequences, about 23% of them seen only once. This clonotype was seen many times.

This sequence joins TRBV20-1 and TRBJ2-3; 8 bases agree with TRBD1. Sample: PBMCs, taken after low-dose radiotherapy plus immunotherapy. This TCR was recovered from a male donor with prostate cancer. Here the CDR3 reads CSAIDRGEYTDTQYF. CDR3 DNA: TGCAGTGCTATCGACAGGGGCGAATACACAGATACGCAGTATTTT.